This is a list of T cell receptor beta chains from one sample in a study of OX40 agonist ivuxolimab in advanced cancers. Profiling relied on immunoSEQ multiplex PCR, and the TCRdb table lists in-frame clones only, not all of them. The top ten hold 2% to 3% of the sample, which has over 60,000 clones, 80% to 90% seen once. The sequenced sample was CD4+ or CD8+ T cells sorted from blood, obtained in a trial of the OX40 agonist ivuxolimab. These TCRs come from an adult with an advanced solid tumor such as melanoma, head and neck, liver or kidney cancer. CDR3s include the opening cysteine and the closing phenylalanine or tryptophan. The D gene is left open where the match is weak. Size values are once, few and many counts, or a class for expanded clones, and some rows have none.

D gene: TRBD2
V gene: TRBV19
clone size: -
J gene: TRBJ2-7
CDR3 protein: CASSRAGVSYEQYF
CDR3 DNA: TGTGCCAGTAGTAGGGCGGGGGTGTCCTACGAGCAGTACTTC

D gene: TRBD1
V gene: TRBV7-8
clone size: -
J gene: TRBJ2-1
CDR3 protein: CASSLAGQAYNEQFF
CDR3 DNA: TGTGCCAGCAGCTTAGCGGGACAGGCCTACAATGAGCAGTTCTTC

D gene: -
V gene: TRBV7-8
clone size: -
J gene: TRBJ1-5
CDR3 protein: CASSRDRDNQPQHF
CDR3 DNA: TGTGCCAGCAGCAGGGACCGTGACAATCAGCCCCAGCATTTT

D gene: -
V gene: TRBV7-2
clone size: -
J gene: TRBJ2-6
CDR3 protein: CASSLLLGRQSSGANVLTF
CDR3 DNA: TGTGCCAGCAGCTTACTTCTTGGGCGTCAGAGCTCTGGGGCCAACGTCCTGACTTTC

D gene: TRBD1
V gene: TRBV29-1
clone size: -
J gene: TRBJ1-1
CDR3 protein: CSVGQGDTEAFF
CDR3 DNA: TGCAGCGTTGGACAGGGGGACACTGAAGCTTTCTTT

D gene: -
V gene: TRBV5-1
clone size: -
J gene: TRBJ1-2
CDR3 protein: CASSLQGYGYTF
CDR3 DNA: TGCGCCAGCAGCTTGCAGGGCTATGGCTACACCTTC

D gene: -
V gene: TRBV7-2
clone size: -
J gene: TRBJ1-4
CDR3 protein: CASSPRRATNEKLFF
CDR3 DNA: TGTGCCAGCAGCCCCAGAAGAGCAACTAATGAAAAACTGTTTTTT

D gene: -
V gene: TRBV5-1
clone size: -
J gene: TRBJ1-2
CDR3 protein: CASSLLGDGLLGYTF
CDR3 DNA: TGCGCCAGCAGCTTATTGGGGGATGGTCTGCTTGGCTACACCTTC

D gene: -
V gene: TRBV7-7
clone size: -
J gene: TRBJ2-3
CDR3 protein: CASSLGGVPSTDTQYF
CDR3 DNA: TGTGCTAGCAGCTTAGGAGGGGTTCCTAGCACAGATACGCAGTATTTT

D gene: -
V gene: TRBV2
clone size: -
J gene: TRBJ2-7
CDR3 protein: CASSEIGETYEQYF
CDR3 DNA: TGTGCCAGCAGTGAAATTGGTGAGACCTACGAGCAGTACTTC

D gene: -
V gene: TRBV9
clone size: few
J gene: TRBJ2-2
CDR3 protein: CASRMTETNTGELFF
CDR3 DNA: TGTGCCAGCAGGATGACAGAGACGAACACCGGGGAGCTGTTTTTT

D gene: -
V gene: TRBV5-4
clone size: few
J gene: TRBJ1-4
CDR3 protein: CASSLEGTNEKLFF
CDR3 DNA: TGTGCCAGCAGCTTGGAGGGTACTAATGAAAAACTGTTTTTT

D gene: -
V gene: TRBV2
clone size: few
J gene: TRBJ2-2
CDR3 protein: CASSEIRGTGELFF
CDR3 DNA: TGTGCCAGCAGTGAAATTCGGGGAACCGGGGAGCTGTTTTTT

D gene: -
V gene: TRBV7-2
clone size: -
J gene: TRBJ1-4
CDR3 protein: CASSLAGGGNEKLFF
CDR3 DNA: TGTGCCAGCAGCTTAGCCGGGGGGGGAAATGAAAAACTGTTTTTT

D gene: -
V gene: TRBV7-3
clone size: -
J gene: TRBJ2-6
CDR3 protein: CASSPVGTGANVLTF
CDR3 DNA: TGTGCCAGCAGCCCCGTGGGGACTGGGGCCAACGTCCTGACTTTC

D gene: -
V gene: TRBV7-9
clone size: -
J gene: TRBJ1-5
CDR3 protein: CASSLGVGGDSNQPQHF
CDR3 DNA: TGTGCCAGCAGCTTAGGGGTGGGGGGAGATAGCAATCAGCCCCAGCATTTT

D gene: TRBD1
V gene: TRBV6-5
clone size: -
J gene: TRBJ1-4
CDR3 protein: CASRGTGGEKLFF
CDR3 DNA: TGTGCCAGCCGGGGGACAGGGGGTGAAAAACTGTTTTTT

D gene: -
V gene: TRBV6-6
clone size: -
J gene: TRBJ1-1
CDR3 protein: CASFQMTDWNTEAFF
CDR3 DNA: TGTGCCAGCTTCCAAATGACAGACTGGAACACTGAAGCTTTCTTT

D gene: -
V gene: TRBV6-6
clone size: -
J gene: TRBJ1-5
CDR3 protein: CASVEPGSNQPQHF
CDR3 DNA: TGTGCCAGCGTTGAACCGGGCTCAAATCAGCCCCAGCATTTT

D gene: -
V gene: TRBV6-5
clone size: once
J gene: TRBJ1-1
CDR3 protein: CASSEIFGNTEAFF
CDR3 DNA: TGTGCCAGCAGTGAAATCTTCGGGAACACTGAAGCTTTCTTT

D gene: -
V gene: TRBV12-2
clone size: -
J gene: TRBJ2-1
CDR3 protein: CASRSPPKTGTYNEQFF
CDR3 DNA: TGTGCAAGTCGCTCCCCCCCCAAGACAGGGACTTACAATGAGCAGTTCTTC

D gene: -
V gene: TRBV6-5
clone size: -
J gene: TRBJ1-2
CDR3 protein: CASSLGAEGYGYTF
CDR3 DNA: TGTGCCAGCAGTCTAGGGGCAGAGGGATATGGCTACACCTTC

D gene: -
V gene: TRBV4-2
clone size: -
J gene: TRBJ1-5
CDR3 protein: CASSQDSTVRQPQHF
CDR3 DNA: TGTGCCAGCAGCCAAGATTCGACAGTTCGGCAGCCCCAGCATTTT